This entry lists 15 T cell receptor beta chains sequenced from one sample in a study of shared clonotypes between healthy human individuals. Naive CD8 cells, CD45RO-negative and positively selected for CCR7, excluded terminally differentiated effector memory CD45RA+ cells. TCRdb keeps only in-frame clones here, not all; method: immunoSEQ multiplex PCR. The table shows about 870,000 clones, with approximately 92% occurring only once. Material for sequencing was naive CD8+ T cells sorted from blood. These receptors all come from a man aged 30 to 45 in good health.

The V call is TRBV13, the J call TRBJ2-3; D uncertain. CDR3 length: 15 amino acids. Germline V gene lookup returns CDR1 PRHDT and CDR2 FYEKMQ (reference sequence). Trimming removed 0 bases at V and 6 bases at J, with 13 bases between. In DNA, the CDR3 is TGTGCCAGCAGCTTAGGGACCTCGGCGTTGGATACGCAGTATTTT. This codes for CASSLGTSALDTQYF.

This rearrangement joins TRBV27 to TRBJ1-2; D gene uncertain. Trimming pared 6 bases from V and 4 bases from J, leaving 15 bases between. This CDR3 region has 14 residues. In germline, CDR1 is MNHEY, CDR2 SMNVEV (reference sequence). The CDR3 sequence: CASSPFSVSYGYTF. CDR3 in DNA: TGTGCCAGCAGCCCCTTCAGTGTAAGCTATGGCTACACCTTC.

The J gene is TRBJ2-7, the V gene TRBV7-8; 11 nucleotides match TRBD1. The CDR3 extends over 17 amino acids. V lost 2 bases, J lost 4 bases, and 10 bases stayed unmatched. Looked up from germline, CDR1 is SGHVS and CDR2 is FQNEAQ. This chain's CDR3 is CASSLYPPGTGGYEQYF. The CDR3 nucleotides are TGTGCCAGCAGCTTATACCCTCCCGGGACAGGGGGGTACGAGCAGTACTTC.

V gene TRBV4-1 combines with J gene TRBJ1-1; TRBD1 aligns across 9 bases. Germline CDR1 and CDR2: MGHRA and YSYEKL. CDR3 length: 15 residues. V lost 4 bases to trimming and J lost 0 bases; unmatched junction nucleotides: 3. This CDR3 is CASSPGTGMNTEAFF. DNA for the CDR3: TGCGCCAGCAGCCCGGGGACAGGGATGAACACTGAAGCTTTCTTT.

The chain uses TRBV27 and TRBJ2-1, with 10 bases fitting TRBD1. The germline gives CDR1 MNHEY, CDR2 SMNVEV (reference sequence). V was clipped by 7 bases and J by 0 bases; unmatched bases: 3. CDR3 size: 15 residues. This CDR3 reads CASIRTGGSYNEQFF. In nucleotides, the CDR3 is TGTGCCAGCATCAGGACAGGGGGCTCCTACAATGAGCAGTTCTTC.

The chain uses TRBV5-1 and TRBJ2-1, with D perhaps given as TRBD1 or TRBD2 (5 bases each). The length of the CDR3 is 12 residues. CDR1 and CDR2 from the germline V gene are SGHRS and YFSETQ. The V end lost 0 bases, the J end lost 15 bases, and 13 bases lay between the germline ends. The CDR3 coding sequence is TGCGCCAGCAGCTTGGCCGAGAGGGACCGGTTCTTC. Amino acids: CASSLAERDRFF.

This rearrangement joins TRBV7-9 to TRBJ2-5; TRBD2 matches at 8 bases. CDR3 size: 14 residues. Germline V gene data show CDR1 as SEHNR and CDR2 as FQNEAQ (reference sequence). After removal of 5 bases from V and 1 base from J, the junction contained 3 bases not matched to a gene. As DNA, the CDR3 is TGTGCCAGCAGCCAGACTAGCGTCCAAGAGACCCAGTACTTC. Protein: CASSQTSVQETQYF.

This chain connects TRBV29-1 to TRBJ2-3; a possible D gene is TRBD1 (6 bases). The V gene lost 4 bases and the J gene lost 4 bases, with 18 bases spanning the gap. The CDR3 runs 15 residues. In germline, CDR1 is SQVTM, CDR2 ANQGSEA. CDR3 bases: TGCAGCGTTGCAACAGGGTTTGGGCCCGCAGATACGCAGTATTTT. Translation: CSVATGFGPADTQYF.

The V call is TRBV28, the J call TRBJ2-1; 8 bases line up with TRBD1. Trimming removed 8 bases from V and 9 bases from J; junction bases left unmatched: 9. Germline V lookup: CDR1 MDHEN, CDR2 SYDVKM. CDR3 length equals 13 residues. This CDR3 is CASCGQGSGEQFF. CDR3 nucleotide sequence: TGTGCCAGCTGTGGACAGGGATCGGGTGAGCAGTTCTTC.

This chain uses TRBV29-1 with TRBJ2-7, with D maybe TRBD2 (6 bases). Germline CDR1 is SQVTM and CDR2 is ANQGSEA. The length of the CDR3 is 14 residues. V dropped 7 bases and J dropped 0 bases, with 16 bases sitting between them. DNA of the CDR3: TGCAGCGCTGTGGGCGGGAAGAGCTCCTACGAGCAGTACTTC. Translation gives CSAVGGKSSYEQYF.

V is TRBV7-2 and J is TRBJ1-5; 7 bases fit TRBD1. Germline V gene sequence: CDR1 SGHTA, CDR2 FQGNSA. With 5 bases clipped from V and 0 bases from J, the junction kept 10 bases outside the gene matches. The CDR3 sequence is 17 residues long. CDR3 nucleotides: TGTGCCAGCAGCCGAACCGGGACAGCGAATAGCAATCAGCCCCAGCATTTT. This codes for CASSRTGTANSNQPQHF.

V is TRBV30 and J is TRBJ1-5; no definite D call. The CDR3 sequence is 15 residues long. Trimming shortened V by 5 bases and J by 2 bases, and 16 bases separated the two germline ends. Germline V CDR1 and CDR2: GTSNPN, SVGIG (reference sequence). The CDR3 spells CAWDTDFGGNQPQHF. CDR3 nucleotides: TGTGCCTGGGATACGGACTTCGGGGGCAATCAGCCCCAGCATTTT.

This sequence joins TRBV27 and TRBJ2-3, with D unclear. Germline V gives CDR1 MNHEY, CDR2 SMNVEV (reference sequence). Trimming cost V 6 bases and J 5 bases, with 12 bases left between them. CDR3 size: 13 residues. The CDR3 DNA is TGTGCCAGCAGCCGAAGTCCAGGAGATACGCAGTATTTT. It codes for CASSRSPGDTQYF.

V and J are TRBV28 and TRBJ2-2; D perhaps matches TRBD2 (6 bases). Trimming stripped 6 bases from V and 3 bases from J, with 14 bases between. Germline V lookup: CDR1 MDHEN, CDR2 SYDVKM. CDR3 length: 15 residues. The CDR3 region is CASRGGQEYTGELFF. CDR3 coding DNA: TGTGCCAGCAGAGGAGGGCAGGAATACACCGGGGAGCTGTTTTTT.

The chain joins TRBV11-2 to TRBJ2-7; D not resolved. Trimming removed 5 bases at V and 5 bases at J, with 10 bases between. The CDR3 has 12 amino acids. From germline, CDR1 is SGHAT and CDR2 FQNNGV. CDR3 bases: TGTGCCAGCAGCCCCACGTCCCACGAGCAGTACTTC. Its translation: CASSPTSHEQYF.